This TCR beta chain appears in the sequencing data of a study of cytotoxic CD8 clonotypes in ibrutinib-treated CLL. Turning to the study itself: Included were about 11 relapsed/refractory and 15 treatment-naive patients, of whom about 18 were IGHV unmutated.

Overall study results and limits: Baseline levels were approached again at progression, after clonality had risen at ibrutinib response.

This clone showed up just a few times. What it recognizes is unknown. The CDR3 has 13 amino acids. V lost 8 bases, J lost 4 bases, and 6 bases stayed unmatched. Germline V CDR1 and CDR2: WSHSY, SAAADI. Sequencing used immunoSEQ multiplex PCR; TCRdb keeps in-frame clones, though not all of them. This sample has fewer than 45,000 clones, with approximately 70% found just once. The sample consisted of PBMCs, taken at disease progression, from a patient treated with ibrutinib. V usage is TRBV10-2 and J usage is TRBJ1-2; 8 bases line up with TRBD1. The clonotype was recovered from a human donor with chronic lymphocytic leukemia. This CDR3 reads CASGRTGSYGYTF. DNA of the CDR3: TGCGCCAGCGGACGGACAGGGAGCTATGGCTACACCTTC.